Included here is one TCR beta chain sequence, with context. Its antigen is unidentified. This sample was taken from a study of cytomegalovirus exposure and HLA in healthy donors. Regarding the study as a whole: According to an earlier analysis, most TCR beta V segments yielded productive rearrangements about 90% or about 30% of the time. The study flagged roughly 150 TCR beta chains as cytomegalovirus-associated.

V lost 0 bases, J lost 0 bases, and 4 bases lay in between. Germline V lookup: CDR1 SGDLS, CDR2 YYNGEE. The CDR3 loop spans 14 amino acids. Amplification used 60 Vbeta primers and 13 Jbeta primers. Methods used by the authors: Unique TCR beta chains numbered around 75 million in a later analysis, with around 10 million shared. The table came from immunoSEQ multiplex PCR; TCRdb's copy has only in-frame clones and leaves some out. The D gene and trimming were derived from the DNA, and the V and J assignments and clone size from that table. The sample has approximately 150,000 clones; about 75% are singletons.

The genes are TRBV9 and TRBJ1-3; no clear D. Sequencing input: PBMCs. The clonotype was recovered from a man aged 40-55 years in good health and CMV-seropositive. The CDR3 DNA sequence: TGTGCCAGCAGCGTAGACAGCTCTGGAAACACCATATATTTT. Protein product: CASSVDSSGNTIYF.